These T cell receptor beta chains were read from a single sample in a study of shared T cell receptors in the human thymus. This table comes from immunoSEQ multiplex PCR, and its TCRdb copy is limited to in-frame clones, with some not included. The sample holds hundreds of thousands of clones, around 89% seen once. These data were also filed under a second study, of human thymus T cells.

The sequenced sample was thymocytes. The source of these receptors is a boy younger than two with a congenital heart defect. The CDR3 runs from the conserved cysteine through the conserved F or W. The order of the fields is D gene, J gene, V gene, clone size, CDR3 DNA, CDR3 protein. A D gene is named only where the DNA matches it firmly. Clone size is not always given. Where it is, it says once, few, many or a class for expanded clones.

TRBD2,TRBJ2-5,TRBV27,once,TGTGCCTCCCAGGTTCGGCTAGCGGACCAAGAGACCCAGTACTTC,CASQVRLADQETQYF
TRBD1,TRBJ1-2,TRBV7-3,once,TGTGCCAGCAGCGCAGGAGGGGGCGAGAACTATGGCTACACCTTC,CASSAGGGENYGYTF
TRBD1,TRBJ2-7,TRBV7-2,NA,TGTGCCAGCAGCCCATCGACAGGGCTAGTATACGAGCAGTACTTC,CASSPSTGLVYEQYF
NA,TRBJ2-1,TRBV6-5,NA,TGTGCCAGCGGGATAACTAGCATCAATGAGCAGTTCTTC,CASGITSINEQFF
TRBD2,TRBJ2-3,TRBV29-1,few,TGCAGCGGTGGGACTAGCGGGAGCACAGATACGCAGTATTTT,CSGGTSGSTDTQYF
NA,TRBJ2-3,TRBV4-3,once,TGCGCCAGCAGCCAAGTGCTAGCAGGAGATACGCAGTATTTT,CASSQVLAGDTQYF
NA,TRBJ1-2,TRBV19,NA,TGTGCCAGTAGTATCCGGGGGGACTATGGCTACACCTTC,CASSIRGDYGYTF
TRBD1,TRBJ1-5,TRBV11-2,NA,TGTGCCAGCAGCAAAGGACAGGGGCCTAGCAATCAGCCCCAGCATTTT,CASSKGQGPSNQPQHF
TRBD2,TRBJ2-7,TRBV19,NA,TGTGCCAGTAGTACCCCCGGACTAGCGGGTTCCTACGAGCAGTACTTC,CASSTPGLAGSYEQYF
TRBD1,TRBJ2-5,TRBV7-9,few,TGTGCCAGCAGCCGACCGGACAGGGGGCAGGAGCAGTACTTC,CASSRPDRGQEQYF
TRBD2,TRBJ2-7,TRBV11-2,NA,TGTGCCAGCAGCCCAGGACTAGGAAGTTACGAGCAGTACTTC,CASSPGLGSYEQYF
NA,TRBJ2-7,TRBV6-1,NA,TGTGCCAGCAGCGGGGGGCGGGAGTTAATCTACGAGCAGTACTTC,CASSGGRELIYEQYF
NA,TRBJ2-1,TRBV7-9,NA,TGTGCCAGCAGCCCTAGGGGGAGCTCCTACAATGAGCAGTTCTTC,CASSPRGSSYNEQFF
TRBD1,TRBJ2-5,TRBV5-4,NA,TGTGCCAGCAGCTTCGGCACAGGGGGAGAGACCCAGTACTTC,CASSFGTGGETQYF
TRBD1,TRBJ2-7,TRBV6-5,NA,TGTGCCAGCAGTTCACGACAGGGAATCAAGCAGTACTTC,CASSSRQGIKQYF
NA,TRBJ2-4,TRBV28,NA,TGTGCCAGCAGCCCCGTGTTCCGAAGTGGGGCGTTCAAAAACATTCAGTACTTC,CASSPVFRSGAFKNIQYF
TRBD2,TRBJ2-7,TRBV19,NA,TGTGCCAGTAGTATCCGGCTAGCGGGACCCCTCGAGCAGTACTTC,CASSIRLAGPLEQYF
TRBD2,TRBJ2-1,TRBV19,NA,TGTGCCAGTAGTAGCCTACCGGGACTAGCGGGAGGAGGTCGCTATAGGTACAATGAGCAGTTCTTC,CASSSLPGLAGGGRYRYNEQFF
NA,TRBJ2-7,TRBV20-1,NA,TGCAGTGCTGGGCTGGCCTACGAGCAGTACTTC,CSAGLAYEQYF
TRBD1,TRBJ2-7,TRBV10-2,NA,TGCGCCAGCACGGCAGGGGGCGACGACGAGCAGTACTTC,CASTAGGDDEQYF
NA,TRBJ1-1,TRBV5-6,NA,TGTGCCAGCAGCTTGGGGGGCAGGGACACTGAAGCTTTCTTT,CASSLGGRDTEAFF
NA,TRBJ2-5,TRBV6-1,NA,TGTGCCAGCCAGGCCCAGCAAGAGACCCAGTACTTC,CASQAQQETQYF
TRBD1,TRBJ1-2,TRBV10-3,NA,TGTGCCATCTTGGGACAGCACTATGGCTACACCTTC,CAILGQHYGYTF
NA,TRBJ2-4,TRBV7-2,NA,TGTGCCAGCAGCTTAGGCAGGGATAGGGTCAAAAACATTCAGTACTTC,CASSLGRDRVKNIQYF
NA,TRBJ2-3,TRBV10-3,few,TGTGCCATCAGGGCGCCGGGTAGTGGCACAGATACGCAGTATTTT,CAIRAPGSGTDTQYF
TRBD2,TRBJ2-3,TRBV7-6,NA,TGTGCCAGCAGCTTTAGGACTAGCGCAGATACGCAGTATTTT,CASSFRTSADTQYF
NA,TRBJ2-1,TRBV21-1,NA,TGTGCCAGCAGCAATTCCCAGCGGACCTCCGGGGGCTCCTACAATGAGCAGTTCTTC,CASSNSQRTSGGSYNEQFF
TRBD1,TRBJ1-1,TRBV6-5,NA,TGTGCCAGCAGTATGACAGGGGGGCAGGCTGAAGCTTTCTTT,CASSMTGGQAEAFF
TRBD2,TRBJ2-7,TRBV18,NA,TGTGCCAGCTCACCAGAATGGACTCGAGCGGGAGCTGGCTACGAGCAGTACTTC,CASSPEWTRAGAGYEQYF
TRBD1,TRBJ2-5,TRBV5-6,NA,TGTGCCAGCAGCAGTCCGGGACAGGGACGAGAGACCCAGTACTTC,CASSSPGQGRETQYF
TRBD2,TRBJ2-7,TRBV6-1,NA,TGTGCCAGCAGTGATGGGAGGGGAAGACATAAAGAGCAGTACTTC,CASSDGRGRHKEQYF
TRBD1,TRBJ2-7,TRBV4-3,NA,TGCGCCAGCAGCCAAAGGACAGGGGAGGACGAGCAGTACTTC,CASSQRTGEDEQYF
TRBD1,TRBJ1-1,TRBV27,NA,TGTGCCAGCAGTCGTGGACAGGGCATCACTGAAGCTTTCTTT,CASSRGQGITEAFF
NA,TRBJ2-7,TRBV28,few,TGTGCCAGCGGCCAGAGCAGGCCCGAATCGTGCGAGCAGTACTTC,CASGQSRPESCEQYF
TRBD2,TRBJ2-7,TRBV27,NA,TGTGCCAGCGGGGGAGCGGGAGGCGAAAGCTACGAGCAGTACTTC,CASGGAGGESYEQYF
NA,TRBJ2-7,TRBV4-3,NA,TGCGCCAGCAGCCACAACCCCAGCGGCGGTAATCCCTACGAGCAGTACTTC,CASSHNPSGGNPYEQYF
NA,TRBJ1-1,TRBV27,NA,TGTGCCAGCAGTCCCTCCCCACGGGAGAACACTGAAGCTTTCTTT,CASSPSPRENTEAFF
TRBD1,TRBJ2-3,TRBV5-4,NA,TGTGCCAGCAGCCACCGGGACAGGGGAACAGATACGCAGTATTTT,CASSHRDRGTDTQYF
TRBD1,TRBJ2-5,TRBV29-1,NA,TGCAGCGTTGGGCGACCGGGACAGTACGAAGAGACCCAGTACTTC,CSVGRPGQYEETQYF
TRBD1,TRBJ2-5,TRBV14,NA,TGTGCCAGCAGCCGATACCCCGGACAGGGGGGGTACTTC,CASSRYPGQGGYF
NA,TRBJ1-2,TRBV7-9,NA,TGTGCCAGCAGCCCAAGTAGAGGCAGGGTTAACTATGGCTACACCTTC,CASSPSRGRVNYGYTF
TRBD2,TRBJ2-2,TRBV27,NA,TGTGCCAGCAGTTTACCTACCCGGGGGGGGAGGGCCACCGGGGAGCTGTTTTTT,CASSLPTRGGRATGELFF
TRBD1,TRBJ2-7,TRBV10-2,NA,TGCGCCAGCAGTGTACCCGGACAGGGGAGCTCCTACGAGCAGTACTTC,CASSVPGQGSSYEQYF
NA,TRBJ1-2,TRBV6-5,NA,TGTGCCAGCAGCAATTCAGGGTATGGCTACACCTTC,CASSNSGYGYTF